This TCR beta chain was observed in a study of blood T cell repertoires in COVID-19. Study information: PBMCs, B-cell-depleted T cells, or T cells provided the cDNA or gDNA that made up the material.

In the original analysis: Reference gene primers were amplified, and this amplification served to estimate nucleated cell counts. Clones were read by immunoSEQ multiplex PCR, and TCRdb kept only the in-frame ones, dropping some. Clone size and the V and J calls come from that table; the DNA yielded D and trimming. The table shows around 40,000 clones, with about 85% occurring only once. Germline V gene data show CDR1 as SGHKS and CDR2 as YYEKEE (reference sequence). This CDR3 has 15 residues. Trimming stripped 0 bases from V and 1 base from J, with 10 bases between. The chain has TRBV5-5 and TRBJ1-1; D gene unclear. This TCR was sampled from a human donor in a cohort sampled during active COVID-19. Sequencing was performed on peripheral blood. The CDR3 nucleotides read TGTGCCAGCAGCTTGGGAGTGGGCTGGAACACTGAAGCTTTCTTT. Its protein is CASSLGVGWNTEAFF.